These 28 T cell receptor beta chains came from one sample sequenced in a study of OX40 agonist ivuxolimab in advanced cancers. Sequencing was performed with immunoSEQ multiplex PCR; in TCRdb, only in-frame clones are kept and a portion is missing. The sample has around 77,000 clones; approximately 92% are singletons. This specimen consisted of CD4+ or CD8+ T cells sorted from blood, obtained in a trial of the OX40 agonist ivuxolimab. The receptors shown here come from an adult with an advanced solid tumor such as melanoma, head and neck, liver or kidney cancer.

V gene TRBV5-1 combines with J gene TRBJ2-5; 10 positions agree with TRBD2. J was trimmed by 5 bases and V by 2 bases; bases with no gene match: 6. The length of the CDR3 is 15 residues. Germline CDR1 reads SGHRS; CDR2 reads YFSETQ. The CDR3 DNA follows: TGCGCCAGCAGCTTAGCGGGGGGGCCAGGGGAGACCCAGTACTTC. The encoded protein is CASSLAGGPGETQYF.

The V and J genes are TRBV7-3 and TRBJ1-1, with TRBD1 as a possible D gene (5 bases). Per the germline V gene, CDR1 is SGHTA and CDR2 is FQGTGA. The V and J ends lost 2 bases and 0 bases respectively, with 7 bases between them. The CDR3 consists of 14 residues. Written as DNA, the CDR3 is TGTGCCAGCAGCTTAGGGGCCCTGAACACTGAAGCTTTCTTT. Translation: CASSLGALNTEAFF.

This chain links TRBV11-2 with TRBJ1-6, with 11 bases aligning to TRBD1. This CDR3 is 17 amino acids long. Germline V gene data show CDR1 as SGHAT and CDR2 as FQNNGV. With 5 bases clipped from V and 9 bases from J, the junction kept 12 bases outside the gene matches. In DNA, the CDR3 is TGTGCCAGCAGCCCCCTGATAAAGGACAGGGGGCCTTCACCCCTCCACTTT. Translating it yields CASSPLIKDRGPSPLHF.

The CDR3 region has the DNA TGTGCCAGCAGCTCCCTCTCTGGCAGGGGGCAGTACTTC. Its translation: CASSSLSGRGQYF. The chain employs TRBV7-6 and TRBJ2-7; D perhaps matches TRBD1 (6 bases). Germline CDR1 reads SGHVS; CDR2 reads FNYEAQ. Trimming took 4 bases from V and 9 from J, leaving 16 bases between them. This CDR3 is built from 13 residues.

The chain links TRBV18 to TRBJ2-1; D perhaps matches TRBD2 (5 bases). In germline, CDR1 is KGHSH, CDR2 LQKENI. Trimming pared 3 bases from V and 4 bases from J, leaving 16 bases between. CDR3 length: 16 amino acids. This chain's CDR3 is CASSPASRSGYNEQFF. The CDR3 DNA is TGTGCCAGCTCACCTGCTTCTCGTTCGGGGTACAATGAGCAGTTCTTC.

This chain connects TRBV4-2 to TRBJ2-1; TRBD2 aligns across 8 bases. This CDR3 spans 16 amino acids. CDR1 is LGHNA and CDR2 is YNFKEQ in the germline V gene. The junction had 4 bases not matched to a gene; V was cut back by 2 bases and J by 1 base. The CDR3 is CASSQIAGRSYNEQFF. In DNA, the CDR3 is TGTGCCAGCAGCCAAATAGCGGGAAGGTCCTACAATGAGCAGTTCTTC.

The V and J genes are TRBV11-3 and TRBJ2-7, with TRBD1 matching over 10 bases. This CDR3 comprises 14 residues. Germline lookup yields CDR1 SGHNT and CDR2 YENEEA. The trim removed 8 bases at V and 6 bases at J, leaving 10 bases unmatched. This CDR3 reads CASETGTGAGEQYF. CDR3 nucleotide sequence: TGTGCCAGCGAAACCGGGACAGGGGCAGGCGAGCAGTACTTC.

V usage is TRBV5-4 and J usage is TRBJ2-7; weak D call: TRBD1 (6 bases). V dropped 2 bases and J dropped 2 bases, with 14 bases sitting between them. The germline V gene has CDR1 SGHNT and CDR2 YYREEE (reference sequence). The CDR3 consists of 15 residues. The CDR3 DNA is TGTGCCAGCAGCTTAGGGCAGGGGTTGACCTACGAGCAGTACTTC. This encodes CASSLGQGLTYEQYF.

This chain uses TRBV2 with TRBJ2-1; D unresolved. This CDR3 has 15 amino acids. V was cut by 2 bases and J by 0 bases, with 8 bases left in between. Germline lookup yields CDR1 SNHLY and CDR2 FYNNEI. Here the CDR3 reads CASSEMESSYNEQFF. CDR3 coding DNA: TGTGCCAGCAGTGAAATGGAGAGCTCCTACAATGAGCAGTTCTTC.

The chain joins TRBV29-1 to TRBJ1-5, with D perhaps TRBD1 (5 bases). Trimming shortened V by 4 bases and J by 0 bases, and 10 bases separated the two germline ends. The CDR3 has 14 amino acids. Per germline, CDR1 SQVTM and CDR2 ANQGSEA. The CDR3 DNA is TGCAGCGTTGGGGGGACGGATAGCAATCAGCCCCAGCATTTT. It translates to CSVGGTDSNQPQHF.

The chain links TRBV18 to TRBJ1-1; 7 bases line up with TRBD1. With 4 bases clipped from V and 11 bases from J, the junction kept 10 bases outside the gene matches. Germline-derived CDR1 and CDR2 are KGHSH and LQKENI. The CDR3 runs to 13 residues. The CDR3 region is CASSRGQEVEAFF. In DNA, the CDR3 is TGTGCCAGCTCACGAGGACAGGAGGTGGAGGCTTTCTTT.

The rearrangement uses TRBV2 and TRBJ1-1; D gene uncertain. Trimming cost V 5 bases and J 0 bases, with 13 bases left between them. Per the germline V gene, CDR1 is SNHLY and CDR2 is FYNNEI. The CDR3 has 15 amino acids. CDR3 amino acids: CASSQDHQMNTEAFF. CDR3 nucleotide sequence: TGTGCCAGCAGTCAAGACCACCAGATGAACACTGAAGCTTTCTTT.

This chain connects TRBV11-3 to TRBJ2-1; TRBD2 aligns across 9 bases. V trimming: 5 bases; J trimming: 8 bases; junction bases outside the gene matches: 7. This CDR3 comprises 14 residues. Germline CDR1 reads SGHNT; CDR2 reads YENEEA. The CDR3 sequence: CASSPGTSFDEQFF. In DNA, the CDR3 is TGTGCCAGCAGCCCCGGGACTAGCTTCGATGAGCAGTTCTTC.

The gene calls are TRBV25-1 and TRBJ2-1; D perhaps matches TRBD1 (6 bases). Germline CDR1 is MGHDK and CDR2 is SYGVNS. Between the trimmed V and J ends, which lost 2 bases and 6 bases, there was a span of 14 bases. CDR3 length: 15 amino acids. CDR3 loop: CASSEPRGRINEQFF. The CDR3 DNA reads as TGTGCCAGCAGTGAACCCAGGGGCCGAATCAATGAGCAGTTCTTC.

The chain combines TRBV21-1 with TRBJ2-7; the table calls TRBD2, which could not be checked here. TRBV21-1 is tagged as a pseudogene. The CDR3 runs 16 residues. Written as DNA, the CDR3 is TGTGCCAGCAGCAAAGTGGCTAGCGGGGGAGACTACGAGCAGTACTTC. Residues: CASSKVASGGDYEQYF.

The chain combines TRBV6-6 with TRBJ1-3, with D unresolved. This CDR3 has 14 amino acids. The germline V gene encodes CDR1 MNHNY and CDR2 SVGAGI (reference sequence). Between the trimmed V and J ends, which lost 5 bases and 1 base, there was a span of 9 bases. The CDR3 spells CASSAPGSGNTIYF. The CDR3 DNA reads TGTGCCAGCAGTGCTCCGGGTTCTGGAAACACCATATATTTT.

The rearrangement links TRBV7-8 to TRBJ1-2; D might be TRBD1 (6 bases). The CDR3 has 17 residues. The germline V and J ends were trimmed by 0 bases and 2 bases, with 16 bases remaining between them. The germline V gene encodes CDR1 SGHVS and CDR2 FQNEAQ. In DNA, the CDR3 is TGTGCCAGCAGCTTAGCGGGGTGGGGGGCGCCGAACTATGGCTACACCTTC. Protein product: CASSLAGWGAPNYGYTF.

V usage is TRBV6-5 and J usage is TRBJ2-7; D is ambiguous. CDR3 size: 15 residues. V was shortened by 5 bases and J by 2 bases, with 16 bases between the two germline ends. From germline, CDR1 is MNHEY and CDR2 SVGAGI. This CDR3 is CASSLYGQTTYEQYF. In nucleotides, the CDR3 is TGTGCCAGCAGTCTCTATGGGCAGACCACCTACGAGCAGTACTTC.

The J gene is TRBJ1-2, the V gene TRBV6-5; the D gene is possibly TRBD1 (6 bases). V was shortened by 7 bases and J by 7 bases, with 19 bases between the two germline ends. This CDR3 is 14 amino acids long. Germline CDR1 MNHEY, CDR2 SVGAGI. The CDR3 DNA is TGTGCCAGCACCACACTAGCAGGGGCGGGTGGCTACACCTTC. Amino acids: CASTTLAGAGGYTF.

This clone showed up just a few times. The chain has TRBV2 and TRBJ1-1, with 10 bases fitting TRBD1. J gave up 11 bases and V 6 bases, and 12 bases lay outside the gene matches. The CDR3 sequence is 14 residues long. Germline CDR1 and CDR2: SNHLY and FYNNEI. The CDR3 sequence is CASRRQGANLSAFF. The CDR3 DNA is TGTGCCAGCAGGAGACAGGGGGCTAATCTGTCGGCTTTCTTT. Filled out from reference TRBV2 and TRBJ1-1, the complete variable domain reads EPEVTQTPSHQVTQMGQEVILRCVPISNHLYFYWYRQILGQKVEFLVSFYNNEISEKSEIFDDQFSVERPDGSNFTLKIRSTKLEDSAMYFCASRRQGANLSAFFGQGTRLTVV.

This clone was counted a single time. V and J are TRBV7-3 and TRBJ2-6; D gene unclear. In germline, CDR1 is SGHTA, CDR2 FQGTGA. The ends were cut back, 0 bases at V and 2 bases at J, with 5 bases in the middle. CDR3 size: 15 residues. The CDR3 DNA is TGTGCCAGCAGCTTAACAGGGACTGGGGCCAACGTCCTGACTTTC. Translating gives CASSLTGTGANVLTF.

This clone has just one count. The CDR3 spells CASSTASGRTDTQYF. In DNA form, the CDR3 reads TGTGCCAGCTCAACCGCTAGCGGTCGCACAGATACGCAGTATTTT. The J gene is TRBJ2-3, the V gene TRBV18; TRBD2 matches 7 bases. Germline V gene lookup returns CDR1 KGHSH and CDR2 LQKENI. V lost 5 bases to trimming and J lost 1 base; unmatched junction nucleotides: 6. CDR3 length equals 15 residues.

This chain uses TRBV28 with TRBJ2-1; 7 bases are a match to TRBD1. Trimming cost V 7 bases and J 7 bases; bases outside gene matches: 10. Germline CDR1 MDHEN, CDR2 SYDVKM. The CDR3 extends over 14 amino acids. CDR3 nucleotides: TGTGCCAGCACCTCGGGACAGTTGAAGAATGAGCAGTTCTTC. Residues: CASTSGQLKNEQFF.

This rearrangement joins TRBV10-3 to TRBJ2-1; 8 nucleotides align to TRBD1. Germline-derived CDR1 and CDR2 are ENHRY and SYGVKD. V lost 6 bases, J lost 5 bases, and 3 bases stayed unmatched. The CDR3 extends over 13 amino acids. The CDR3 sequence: CAISPDRDNEQFF. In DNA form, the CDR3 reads TGTGCCATCAGCCCGGACAGGGACAATGAGCAGTTCTTC.

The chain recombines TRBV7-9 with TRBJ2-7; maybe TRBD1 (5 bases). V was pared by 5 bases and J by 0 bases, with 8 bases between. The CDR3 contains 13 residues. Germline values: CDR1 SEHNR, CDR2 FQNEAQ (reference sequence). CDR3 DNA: TGTGCCAGCAGCCAGGACAACTCCTACGAGCAGTACTTC. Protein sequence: CASSQDNSYEQYF.

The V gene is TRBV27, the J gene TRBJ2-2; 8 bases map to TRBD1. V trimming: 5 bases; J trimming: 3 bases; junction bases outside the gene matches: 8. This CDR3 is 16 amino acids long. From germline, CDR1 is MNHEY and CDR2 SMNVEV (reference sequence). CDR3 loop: CASSPPGQEYTGELFF. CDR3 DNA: TGTGCCAGCAGTCCACCGGGACAGGAGTACACCGGGGAGCTGTTTTTT.

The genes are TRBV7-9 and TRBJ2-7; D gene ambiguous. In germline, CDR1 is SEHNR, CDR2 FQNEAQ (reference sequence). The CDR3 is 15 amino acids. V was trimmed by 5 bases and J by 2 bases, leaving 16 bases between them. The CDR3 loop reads CASSDASRPPYEQYF. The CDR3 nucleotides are TGTGCCAGCAGCGACGCCTCAAGGCCACCCTACGAGCAGTACTTC.

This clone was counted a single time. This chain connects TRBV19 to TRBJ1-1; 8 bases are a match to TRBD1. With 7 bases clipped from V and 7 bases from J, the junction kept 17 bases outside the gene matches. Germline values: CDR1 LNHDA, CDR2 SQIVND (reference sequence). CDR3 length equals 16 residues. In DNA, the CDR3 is TGTGCCAGTACCGATTATCAGGGGGCGGGGAGCCGTGAAGCTTTCTTT. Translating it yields CASTDYQGAGSREAFF.